These 27 T cell receptor beta chains came from one sample sequenced in a study of blood T cell repertoires in COVID-19. Produced via immunoSEQ multiplex PCR; TCRdb's table is partial and in-frame only. The sample holds 80,000 to 95,000 clones; roughly 79% are singletons and the top ten take 4% to 5.5%. The specimen was peripheral blood. The receptors come from an elderly man with COVID-19, enrolled during active disease.

The chain couples TRBV6-6 to TRBJ2-1; D might be TRBD1 (5 bases). The CDR3 has 15 amino acids. Germline loops: CDR1 MNHNY, CDR2 SVGAGI (reference sequence). Trimming removed 0 bases at V and 3 bases at J, with 9 bases between. The CDR3 loop is CASSYSGQYYNEQFF. In DNA form, the CDR3 reads TGTGCCAGCAGTTACTCGGGGCAGTACTACAATGAGCAGTTCTTC.

The CDR3 DNA follows: TGTGCCAGCAGTGAAGTGGGGCCCTACGAGCAGTACTTC. Translated: CASSEVGPYEQYF. The chain is built from TRBV25-1 and TRBJ2-7, with TRBD1 as a possible D gene (5 bases). The CDR3 totals 13 residues. V was trimmed by 2 bases and J by 2 bases, leaving 7 bases between them. Germline loops: CDR1 MGHDK, CDR2 SYGVNS.

V usage is TRBV3-1 (or the pseudogene TRBV3-2) and J usage is TRBJ2-4; D is possibly TRBD2 (7 bases). Germline values: CDR1 LGHDT, CDR2 YNNKEL (reference sequence). The CDR3 has 19 amino acids. Trimming pared 1 base from V and 2 bases from J, leaving 21 bases between. The CDR3: CASSQAIVGGGASKNIQYF. The CDR3 coding sequence is TGTGCCAGCAGCCAAGCTATTGTCGGTGGGGGGGCGTCCAAAAACATTCAGTACTTC.

This clone has more than one count but fewer than ten. The gene calls are TRBV5-6 and TRBJ2-3; D unresolved. The CDR3 length is 13 residues. Germline lookup yields CDR1 SGHDT and CDR2 YYEEEE. Trimming removed 5 bases from V and 6 bases from J, with 13 bases in between. The CDR3 spells CASRGRSTDTQYF. CDR3 nucleotide sequence: TGTGCCAGCAGGGGCCGGTCAACGGATACGCAGTATTTT.

The chain combines TRBV5-1 with TRBJ1-4; D is possibly TRBD1 (5 bases). V was pared by 0 bases and J by 5 bases, with 11 bases between. The CDR3 sequence is 15 residues long. Germline values: CDR1 SGHRS, CDR2 YFSETQ. The CDR3 sequence: CASSLAGRTNEKLFF. The CDR3 nucleotides are TGCGCCAGCAGCTTGGCAGGGCGTACCAATGAAAAACTGTTTTTT.

V is TRBV20-1 and J is TRBJ1-2; no clear D gene. The V end lost 3 bases, the J end lost 5 bases, and 13 bases lay between the germline ends. The CDR3 runs to 13 residues. Germline CDR1 reads DFQATT; CDR2 reads SNEGSKA (reference sequence). The CDR3 bases are TGCAGTGCTAGTAAAACAGCGGTTTATGGCTACACCTTC. Translating it yields CSASKTAVYGYTF.

This clone was counted a few times. The chain uses TRBV5-4 and TRBJ2-3; no definite D call. Trimming took off 0 bases at V and 2 bases at J, with 7 bases between the two ends. Germline CDR1 and CDR2: SGHNT and YYREEE (reference sequence). This CDR3 contains 14 residues. Here the CDR3 reads CASSLVHTTDTQYF. The CDR3 DNA reads as TGTGCCAGCAGCTTGGTCCACACCACAGATACGCAGTATTTT.

This chain joins TRBV19 and TRBJ2-7; D perhaps matches TRBD2 (6 bases). This CDR3 is 14 amino acids long. CDR1 is LNHDA and CDR2 is SQIVND in the germline V gene (reference sequence). V was shortened by 1 base and J by 2 bases, with 9 bases between the two germline ends. CDR3 protein: CASSIAEGAYEQYF. In DNA form, the CDR3 reads TGTGCCAGTAGTATAGCGGAGGGAGCCTACGAGCAGTACTTC.

This rearrangement joins TRBV23-1 to TRBJ2-2, with a tentative D call TRBD1 (8 bases). TRBV23-1 is designated an ORF whose function remains uncertain. V was clipped by 0 bases and J by 0 bases, with 20 bases between them. The CDR3 totals 20 residues. This CDR3 reads CASSQSRGPGQAANTGELFF. The CDR3 DNA reads TGCGCCAGCAGTCAATCGCGGGGGCCGGGACAGGCGGCGAACACCGGGGAGCTGTTTTTT.

The gene calls are TRBV2 and TRBJ1-2, with 7 bases matching TRBD1. CDR3 length: 15 residues. Unmatched junction bases numbered 4, after V lost 1 base and J lost 2 bases. The germline V gene has CDR1 SNHLY and CDR2 FYNNEI. The CDR3 protein is CASSEVGRGNYGYTF. In DNA, the CDR3 is TGTGCCAGCAGTGAAGTTGGCAGGGGGAACTATGGCTACACCTTC.

This clone was seen a handful of times. This chain uses TRBV18 with TRBJ1-1; possible D gene TRBD1, 6 bases. Trimming removed 4 bases at V and 3 bases at J, with 15 bases between. Germline loops: CDR1 KGHSH, CDR2 LQKENI. This CDR3 contains 15 residues. The CDR3 DNA reads as TGTGCCAGCTCACAATCAGCAGGGGAACACACTGAAGCTTTCTTT. Protein sequence: CASSQSAGEHTEAFF.

The rearrangement uses TRBV7-9 and TRBJ1-1, with a possible D match to TRBD1 (6 bases). Looked up from germline, CDR1 is SEHNR and CDR2 is FQNEAQ (reference sequence). The CDR3 loop spans 15 amino acids. Trimming removed 5 bases at V and 1 base at J, with 14 bases between. The CDR3 loop is CASSPIRDTNTEAFF. The DNA for the CDR3 is TGTGCCAGCAGCCCCATCAGGGACACGAACACTGAAGCTTTCTTT. Filled out from reference TRBV7-9 and TRBJ1-1, the complete variable domain reads DTGVSQNPRHKITKRGQNVTFRCDPISEHNRLYWYRQTLGQGPEFLTYFQNEAQLEKSRLLSDRFSAERPKGSFSTLEIQRTEQGDSAMYLCASSPIRDTNTEAFFGQGTRLTVV.

The CDR3 region is CASRGPGTGGESNQPQHF. For the CDR3, the DNA is TGTGCCAGCAGAGGCCCCGGGACAGGGGGCGAAAGCAATCAGCCCCAGCATTTT. The genes are TRBV6-4 and TRBJ1-5; 12 bases are shared with TRBD1. With 6 bases clipped from V and 1 base from J, the junction kept 10 bases outside the gene matches. This CDR3 is built from 18 residues. Germline V gives CDR1 MRHNA, CDR2 SNTAGT.

This clone was detected only once. This sequence joins TRBV6-5 and TRBJ1-4; D gene unclear. The CDR3 runs to 15 residues. Between the trimmed V and J ends, which lost 5 bases and 2 bases, there was a span of 12 bases. Looked up from germline, CDR1 is MNHEY and CDR2 is SVGAGI. CDR3 residues: CASSPAGITNEKLFF. The CDR3 DNA reads TGTGCCAGCAGTCCGGCGGGTATCACTAATGAAAAACTGTTTTTT.

The chain links TRBV18 to TRBJ1-3; weak D call: TRBD1 (6 bases). This CDR3 has 16 amino acids. Trimming left V 4 bases short and J 0 bases short, with 13 bases between. The germline V gene has CDR1 KGHSH and CDR2 LQKENI. Here the CDR3 DNA reads TGTGCCAGCTCACAGGACAGTCAAGACTCTGGAAACACCATATATTTT. It translates to CASSQDSQDSGNTIYF.

The chain combines TRBV18 with TRBJ2-7; possible D gene TRBD1, 5 bases. The CDR3 loop spans 15 amino acids. Germline CDR1 is KGHSH and CDR2 is LQKENI. Trimming pared 6 bases from V and 2 bases from J, leaving 17 bases between. CDR3 sequence: CASSSSGGAAYEQYF. The CDR3 nucleotides read TGTGCCAGCTCGTCGTCAGGTGGGGCAGCCTACGAGCAGTACTTC.

The chain links TRBV5-5 to TRBJ1-1; unclear D gene. Germline-derived CDR1 and CDR2 are SGHKS and YYEKEE (reference sequence). Trimming pared 0 bases from V and 5 bases from J, leaving 8 bases between. The CDR3 has 13 residues. CDR3 nucleotide sequence: TGTGCCAGCAGCTTGGAGATGGCAACTGAAGCTTTCTTT. Translated, it gives CASSLEMATEAFF.

The rearrangement links TRBV2 to TRBJ1-5; 7 nucleotides line up with TRBD1. Per germline, CDR1 SNHLY and CDR2 FYNNEI. With 3 bases clipped from V and 3 bases from J, the junction kept 5 bases outside the gene matches. The CDR3 runs to 15 residues. The CDR3 sequence: CASSEDRLTNQPQHF. In nucleotides, the CDR3 is TGTGCCAGCAGTGAGGACAGGCTCACCAATCAGCCCCAGCATTTT.

V usage is TRBV3-1 (or the pseudogene TRBV3-2) and J usage is TRBJ1-3; TRBD1 might be the D (5 bases). The germline gives CDR1 LGHDT, CDR2 YNNKEL (reference sequence). The CDR3 sequence is 15 residues long. Trimming left V 4 bases short and J 4 bases short, with 14 bases between. The CDR3 DNA reads as TGTGCCAGCAGCCTTCTGGCAGGGTTAGGAAACACCATATATTTT. This codes for CASSLLAGLGNTIYF.

The chain carries TRBV18 and TRBJ2-7; the D gene is possibly TRBD2 (5 bases). The CDR3 length is 14 residues. Germline V gene data show CDR1 as KGHSH and CDR2 as LQKENI. V lost 3 bases, J lost 5 bases, and 14 bases lay in between. CDR3 loop: CASSPSERRNEQYF. The CDR3 coding sequence is TGTGCCAGCTCACCCTCTGAGAGGAGGAACGAGCAGTACTTC.

This clone was detected once. The DNA of the CDR3 is TGTGCCTGGAGTTTATTAGCGGCTACCGGGGAGCTGTTTTTT. This encodes CAWSLLAATGELFF. The V gene is TRBV30, the J gene TRBJ2-2; D possibly corresponds to TRBD2 (6 bases). The V and J ends lost 2 bases and 5 bases respectively, with 12 bases between them. Germline V CDR1 and CDR2: GTSNPN, SVGIG (reference sequence). The CDR3 has 14 amino acids.

This chain links TRBV2 with TRBJ2-3; TRBD1 aligns across 7 bases. Trimming removed 8 bases from V and 1 base from J; junction bases left unmatched: 3. The germline gives CDR1 SNHLY, CDR2 FYNNEI. This CDR3 is built from 13 residues. CDR3: CASGDRGTDTQYF. The CDR3 DNA is TGTGCCAGCGGCGACAGGGGCACAGATACGCAGTATTTT.

The J gene is TRBJ2-7, the V gene TRBV27; 8 bases fit TRBD1. V lost 5 bases and J lost 5; bases outside the gene matches: 8. Germline assignment: CDR1 MNHEY and CDR2 SMNVEV (reference sequence). This CDR3 has 14 amino acids. In DNA, the CDR3 is TGTGCCAGCAGTCGGAATACAGGGGGTAACGAGCAGTACTTC. Translating gives CASSRNTGGNEQYF.

This clone was seen more than once but under ten times. The rearrangement links TRBV23-1 to TRBJ2-7; 9 bases fit TRBD1. TRBV23-1 is filed as an ORF, its function uncertain. This CDR3 has 16 amino acids. J was trimmed by 0 bases and V by 0 bases; bases with no gene match: 3. Written as DNA, the CDR3 is TGCGCCAGCAGTCAATCCCCGGGACAGGGCTCCTACGAGCAGTACTTC. Residues: CASSQSPGQGSYEQYF.

The genes are TRBV3-1 (or the pseudogene TRBV3-2) and TRBJ1-4; the match to TRBD1 covers 7 bases. The V segment lost 4 bases and the J segment 4 bases; nucleotides outside the gene matches: 6. The V gene's germline CDR1 is LGHDT and CDR2 YNNKEL (reference sequence). This CDR3 is 15 amino acids long. CDR3 in DNA: TGTGCCAGCAGCCCCCGACAGGGTTATAATGAAAAACTGTTTTTT. Amino acids: CASSPRQGYNEKLFF.

This chain joins TRBV11-2 and TRBJ2-3; 10 nucleotides align to TRBD2. The length of the CDR3 is 14 residues. The V gene end was trimmed by 7 bases and the J gene end by 4 bases; junction bases not matched to a gene: 5. Germline-derived CDR1 and CDR2 are SGHAT and FQNNGV. CDR3 sequence: CASNPSGSSDTQYF. In DNA, the CDR3 is TGTGCCAGCAACCCTAGCGGGAGTTCAGATACGCAGTATTTT.

The rearrangement links TRBV24-1 to TRBJ2-3; TRBD1 matches at 7 bases. CDR3 length equals 20 residues. V lost 3 bases to trimming and J lost 2 bases; unmatched junction nucleotides: 19. Germline values: CDR1 KGHDR, CDR2 SFDVKD. The CDR3 bases are TGTGCCACCAGTGATCCCGCTGGGATAAACCGGGACAGACTCACAGATACGCAGTATTTT. Translation gives CATSDPAGINRDRLTDTQYF.